The 16 T cell receptor beta chains given below trace back to one sample, sequenced in a study of blood T cell repertoires in COVID-19. Generated by immunoSEQ multiplex PCR, the TCRdb table keeps only in-frame clones and is missing some. The data hold around 150,000 clones, with over 75% observed a single time. What was sequenced was PBMCs or T cells enriched from blood (not recorded which). The receptors stem from a man aged 35 to 55 who had recovered from COVID-19.

The rearrangement uses TRBV7-6 and TRBJ2-5; 8 nucleotides line up with TRBD2. Trimming removed 4 bases from V and 4 bases from J; junction bases left unmatched: 8. CDR1 SGHVS and CDR2 FNYEAQ come from the germline V gene. The CDR3 totals 15 residues. CDR3 in DNA: TGTGCCAGCAGCTCGCCGGGACTAGGGGGAGAGACCCAGTACTTC. Protein product: CASSSPGLGGETQYF. Filled out from reference TRBV7-6 and TRBJ2-5, the complete variable domain reads GAGVSQSPRYKVTKRGQDVALRCDPISGHVSLYWYRQALGQGPEFLTYFNYEAQQDKSGLPNDRFSAERPEGSISTLTIQRTEQRDSAMYRCASSSPGLGGETQYFGPGTRLLVL.

In this sample, this clone turned up a few times. The chain carries TRBV7-2 and TRBJ1-6; D perhaps matches TRBD1 (6 bases). V was clipped by 3 bases and J by 7 bases, with 7 bases between them. Germline lookup yields CDR1 SGHTA and CDR2 FQGNSA. CDR3 length equals 13 residues. The CDR3 protein is CASSFQGNSPLHF. As DNA, the CDR3 is TGTGCCAGCAGCTTCCAGGGGAATTCACCCCTCCACTTT.

Written as DNA, the CDR3 is TGTGCCAGCAGCCCCGACCCCGGGACAGTGAACACCGGGGAGCTGTTTTTT. As protein: CASSPDPGTVNTGELFF. The chain has TRBV11-3 and TRBJ2-2, with 7 bases that match TRBD1. Germline CDR1 SGHNT, CDR2 YENEEA. The CDR3 loop spans 17 amino acids. The J segment lost 1 base and the V segment lost 5 bases, leaving 10 bases of the junction unmatched. Using reference TRBV11-3 and TRBJ2-2 for the parts outside the CDR3, the full variable domain is EAGVVQSPRYKIIEKKQPVAFWCNPISGHNTLYWYLQNLGQGPELLIRYENEEAVDDSQLPKDRFSAERLKGVDSTLKIQPAELGDSAVYLCASSPDPGTVNTGELFFGEGSRLTVL.

This chain links TRBV7-2 with TRBJ2-5; D might be TRBD2 (5 bases). The V end lost 5 bases, the J end lost 5 bases, and 15 bases lay between the germline ends. Germline loops: CDR1 SGHTA, CDR2 FQGNSA. This CDR3 contains 14 residues. CDR3 bases: TGTGCCAGCAGCCCCCGGGGTTCGGGGGAGACCCAGTACTTC. Protein sequence: CASSPRGSGETQYF.

The rearrangement links TRBV30 to TRBJ2-7, with D possibly matching TRBD2 (5 bases). From germline, CDR1 is GTSNPN and CDR2 SVGIG (reference sequence). This CDR3 contains 12 residues. Trimming cost V 4 bases and J 4 bases, with 11 bases left between them. DNA for the CDR3: TGTGCCTGGACGGTCTCGGGGTACGAGCAGTACTTC. The encoded protein is CAWTVSGYEQYF. Full variable domain (remainder filled in from reference TRBV30 and TRBJ2-7): SQTIHQWPATLVQPVGSPLSLECTVEGTSNPNLYWYRQAAGRGLQLLFYSVGIGQISSEVPQNLSASRPQDRQFILSSKKLLLSDSGFYLCAWTVSGYEQYFGPGTRLTVT.

The CDR3 reads CASSHGQGAGETQYF. The CDR3 region has the DNA TGTGCCAGCAGCCACGGACAGGGGGCGGGCGAGACCCAGTACTTC. The rearrangement links TRBV3-1 (or the pseudogene TRBV3-2) to TRBJ2-5, with TRBD1 identical over 11 bases. Germline V gene sequence: CDR1 LGHDT, CDR2 YNNKEL (reference sequence). Trimming removed 3 bases from V and 5 bases from J; junction bases left unmatched: 5. This CDR3 contains 15 residues.

The J gene is TRBJ1-2, the V gene TRBV6-5, with TRBD1 as a possible D gene (6 bases). This CDR3 is built from 13 residues. Trimming took off 6 bases at V and 4 bases at J, with 12 bases between the two ends. Looked up from germline, CDR1 is MNHEY and CDR2 is SVGAGI. The CDR3 protein is CASSRGGSYGYTF. For the CDR3, the DNA is TGTGCCAGCAGCCGAGGGGGTAGCTATGGCTACACCTTC.

This chain's CDR3 is CATGKRQGGNSPLHF. The CDR3 DNA reads as TGTGCCACCGGCAAGAGGCAGGGTGGAAATTCACCCCTCCACTTT. The chain uses TRBV6-6 and TRBJ1-6; D may be TRBD1 (5 bases). This CDR3 is 15 amino acids long. From germline, CDR1 is MNHNY and CDR2 SVGAGI (reference sequence). The V gene lost 10 bases and the J gene lost 7 bases, with 20 bases spanning the gap.

The table lists this clone with a count of one. The chain employs TRBV7-6 and TRBJ1-3; 7 bases are shared with TRBD1. J lost 5 bases, V lost 0 bases, and 4 bases had no gene match. The CDR3 has 15 amino acids. Germline assignment: CDR1 SGHVS and CDR2 FNYEAQ. DNA for the CDR3: TGTGCCAGCAGCTTAGCGCCAGGGGGGAGAAACACCATATATTTT. Translation: CASSLAPGGRNTIYF.

J is TRBJ1-5 and V is TRBV19; tentatively, D is TRBD1 (5 bases). The CDR3 is 15 residues long. Trimming took off 9 bases at V and 5 bases at J, with 20 bases between the two ends. Germline V gene lookup returns CDR1 LNHDA and CDR2 SQIVND (reference sequence). The DNA of the CDR3 is TGTGCCAGCGCCTCCTATTCTCCAGGGTATCAGCCCCAGCATTTT. Translated, it gives CASASYSPGYQPQHF.

The rearrangement uses TRBV10-3 and TRBJ2-5; TRBD1 is a possible D gene (6 bases). The CDR3 sequence is 13 residues long. Trimming removed 10 bases from V and 5 bases from J, with 17 bases in between. Germline lookup yields CDR1 ENHRY and CDR2 SYGVKD. As DNA, the CDR3 is TGTGCCACGCGAGACACAGGGCCCGAGACCCAGTACTTC. Encoded protein: CATRDTGPETQYF.

In its sample, this clone was seen once. The rearrangement links TRBV7-3 to TRBJ2-3; D gene unclear. CDR1 is SGHTA, CDR2 FQGTGA, per germline. This CDR3 comprises 14 residues. V was clipped by 5 bases and J by 0 bases, with 9 bases between them. The CDR3 nucleotides are TGTGCCAGCAGCCACGGTTGGAGCACAGATACGCAGTATTTT. This codes for CASSHGWSTDTQYF.

The V and J genes are TRBV30 and TRBJ2-2; no clear D gene. There are 13 residues in the CDR3. The germline V and J ends were trimmed by 0 bases and 6 bases, with 8 bases remaining between them. CDR1 is GTSNPN and CDR2 is SVGIG in the germline V gene (reference sequence). The CDR3 here is CAWSVAFPGELFF. CDR3 DNA: TGTGCCTGGAGTGTAGCCTTTCCCGGGGAGCTGTTTTTT.

CDR3 sequence reads: CASSYSNEGGGDTDTQYF. The CDR3 nucleotides are TGTGCCAGCAGTTACTCGAATGAGGGCGGGGGGGACACAGATACGCAGTATTTT. The chain couples TRBV6-2 or TRBV6-3 to TRBJ2-3, with 9 nucleotides matching TRBD2. This CDR3 is 18 amino acids long. Germline loops: CDR1 MNHEY, CDR2 SVGEGT. V was clipped by 0 bases and J by 2 bases; unmatched bases: 9.

The rearrangement links TRBV6-5 to TRBJ1-1, with D possibly matching TRBD1 (5 bases). This CDR3 spans 16 amino acids. V was trimmed by 6 bases and J by 1 base, leaving 18 bases between them. Germline assignment: CDR1 MNHEY and CDR2 SVGAGI. This CDR3 reads CASSYGSWGENTEAFF. The CDR3 DNA sequence: TGTGCCAGCAGCTACGGGAGTTGGGGGGAGAACACTGAAGCTTTCTTT.

This chain connects TRBV30 to TRBJ2-1; 9 bases are a match to TRBD2. The CDR3 is made up of 15 amino acids. CDR1 GTSNPN and CDR2 SVGIG come from the germline V gene (reference sequence). V lost 7 bases to trimming and J lost 0 bases; unmatched junction nucleotides: 7. The CDR3 DNA is TGTGCCTCCGCGGGGGGGCGGTCCTCCTACAATGAGCAGTTCTTC. It yields the protein CASAGGRSSYNEQFF.